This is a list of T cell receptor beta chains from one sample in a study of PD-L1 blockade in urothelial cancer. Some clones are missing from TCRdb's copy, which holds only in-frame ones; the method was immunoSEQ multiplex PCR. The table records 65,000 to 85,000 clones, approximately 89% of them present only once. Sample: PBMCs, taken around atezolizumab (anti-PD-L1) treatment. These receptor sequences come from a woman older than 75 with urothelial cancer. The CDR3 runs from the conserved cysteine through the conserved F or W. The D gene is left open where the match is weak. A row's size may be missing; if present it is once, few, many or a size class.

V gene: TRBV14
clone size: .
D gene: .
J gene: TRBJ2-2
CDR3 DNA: TGTGCCAGCAGCCCTCACTGGGGAGAAAGGAACACCGGGGAGCTGTTTTTT
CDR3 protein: CASSPHWGERNTGELFF

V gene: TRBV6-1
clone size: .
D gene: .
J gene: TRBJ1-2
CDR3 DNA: TGTGCCAGCACCCTAGGAGGGGTCCCATATGGCTACACCTTC
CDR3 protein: CASTLGGVPYGYTF

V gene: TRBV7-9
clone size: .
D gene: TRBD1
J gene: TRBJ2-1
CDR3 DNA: TGTGCCAGCAACGTACTTGGACAGGCCACCTCTTCCCCCTACAATGAGCAGTTCTTC
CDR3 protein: CASNVLGQATSSPYNEQFF

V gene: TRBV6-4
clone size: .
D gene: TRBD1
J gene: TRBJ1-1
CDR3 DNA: TGTGCCAGCAGTGACTCGACTGGGACAGGGGGCAAAGCTTTCTTT
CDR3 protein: CASSDSTGTGGKAFF

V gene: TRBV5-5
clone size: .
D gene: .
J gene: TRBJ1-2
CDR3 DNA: TGTGCCAGCAGCGGGGGGTCCAATACCAACTATGGCTACACCTTC
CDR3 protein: CASSGGSNTNYGYTF

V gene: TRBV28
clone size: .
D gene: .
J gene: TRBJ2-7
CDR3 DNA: TGTGCCAGCCAGCGAAATTTCTACGAGCAGTACTTC
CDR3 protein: CASQRNFYEQYF

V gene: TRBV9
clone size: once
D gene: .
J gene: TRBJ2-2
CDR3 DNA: TGTGCCAGCAGCGTAGGTGGGAGAACTGTCGGGGAGCTGTTTTTT
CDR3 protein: CASSVGGRTVGELFF

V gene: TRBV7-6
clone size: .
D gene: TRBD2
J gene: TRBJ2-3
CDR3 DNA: TGTGCCAGCAGCTTAGGGCTAGCGGGAGGGCCGGTTACGCAGTATTTT
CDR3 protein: CASSLGLAGGPVTQYF

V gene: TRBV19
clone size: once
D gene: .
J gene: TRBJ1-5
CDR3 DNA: TGTGCCAGTAGTGTCCGGGACTCCCCGGGGAGCAATCAGCCCCAGCATTTT
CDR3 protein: CASSVRDSPGSNQPQHF

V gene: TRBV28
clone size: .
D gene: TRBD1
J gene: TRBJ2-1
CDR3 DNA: TGTGCCAGCAGTTTATATGGAGGACAGGGGGGCAATGAGCAGTTCTTC
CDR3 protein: CASSLYGGQGGNEQFF

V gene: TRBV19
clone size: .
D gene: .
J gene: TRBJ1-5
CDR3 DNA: TGTGCCAGTAGTTATAGCAATCAGCCCCAGCATTTT
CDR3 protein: CASSYSNQPQHF

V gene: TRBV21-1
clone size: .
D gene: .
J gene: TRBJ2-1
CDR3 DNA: TGTGCCAGCAGCAAAGCGGTAAGCGGGAGGGCCCCCTACAATGAGCAGTTCTTC
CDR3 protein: CASSKAVSGRAPYNEQFF

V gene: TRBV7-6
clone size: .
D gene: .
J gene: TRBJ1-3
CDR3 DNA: TGTGCCAGCAGCTTAACGACTTCGAACTCTGGAAACACCATATATTTT
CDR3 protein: CASSLTTSNSGNTIYF

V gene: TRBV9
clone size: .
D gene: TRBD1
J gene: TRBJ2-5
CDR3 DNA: TGTGCCAGCAGCGGACAGGGGGGCGGTGAGACCCAGTACTTC
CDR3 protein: CASSGQGGGETQYF

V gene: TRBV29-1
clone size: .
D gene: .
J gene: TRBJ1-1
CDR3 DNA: TGCAGCGTTGATCCAGGGGCCGCCAGCACTGAAGCTTTCTTT
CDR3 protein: CSVDPGAASTEAFF